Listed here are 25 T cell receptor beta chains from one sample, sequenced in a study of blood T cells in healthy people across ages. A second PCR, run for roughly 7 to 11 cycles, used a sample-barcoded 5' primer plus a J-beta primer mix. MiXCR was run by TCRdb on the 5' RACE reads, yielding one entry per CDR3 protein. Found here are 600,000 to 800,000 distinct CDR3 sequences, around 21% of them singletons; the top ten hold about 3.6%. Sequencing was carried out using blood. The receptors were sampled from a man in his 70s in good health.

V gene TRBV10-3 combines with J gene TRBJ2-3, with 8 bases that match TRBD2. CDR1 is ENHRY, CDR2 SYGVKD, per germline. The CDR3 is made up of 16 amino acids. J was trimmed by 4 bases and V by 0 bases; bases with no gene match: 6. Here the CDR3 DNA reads TGTGCCATCAGTGAGTCGATTAGCGGGACCGCAGATACGCAGTATTTT. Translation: CAISESISGTADTQYF.

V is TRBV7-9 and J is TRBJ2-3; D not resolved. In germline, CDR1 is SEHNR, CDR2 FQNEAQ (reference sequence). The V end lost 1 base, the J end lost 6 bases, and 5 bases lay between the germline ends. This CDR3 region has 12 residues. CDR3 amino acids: CASSLEMDTQYF. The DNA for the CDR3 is TGTGCCAGCAGCTTAGAGATGGATACGCAGTATTTT.

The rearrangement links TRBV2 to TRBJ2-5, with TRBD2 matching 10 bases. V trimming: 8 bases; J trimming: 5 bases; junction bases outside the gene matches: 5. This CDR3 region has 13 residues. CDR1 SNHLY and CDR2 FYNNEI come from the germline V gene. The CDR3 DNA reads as TGTGCCAGCCGAACTAGCGGGGAGGAGACCCAGTACTTC. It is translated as CASRTSGEETQYF.

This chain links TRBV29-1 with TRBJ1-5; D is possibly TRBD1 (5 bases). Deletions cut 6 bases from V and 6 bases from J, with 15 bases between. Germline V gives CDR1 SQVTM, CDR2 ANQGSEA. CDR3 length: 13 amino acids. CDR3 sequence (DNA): TGCAGCGTAATTACAGGAATGGGTCAGCCCCAGCATTTT. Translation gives CSVITGMGQPQHF.

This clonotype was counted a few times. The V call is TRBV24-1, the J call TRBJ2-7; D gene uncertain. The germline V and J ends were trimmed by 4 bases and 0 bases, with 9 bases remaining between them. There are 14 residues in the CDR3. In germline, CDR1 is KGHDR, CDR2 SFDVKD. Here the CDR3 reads CATSEADVSYEQYF. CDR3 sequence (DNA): TGTGCCACCAGTGAGGCGGACGTCTCCTACGAGCAGTACTTC.

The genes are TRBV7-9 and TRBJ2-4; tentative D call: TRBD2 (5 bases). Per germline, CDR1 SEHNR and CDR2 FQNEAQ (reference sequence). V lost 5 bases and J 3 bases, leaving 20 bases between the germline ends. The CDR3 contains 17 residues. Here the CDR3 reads CASSRISGEYGKNIQYF. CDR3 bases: TGTGCCAGCAGCCGAATCAGTGGGGAGTATGGCAAAAACATTCAGTACTTC.

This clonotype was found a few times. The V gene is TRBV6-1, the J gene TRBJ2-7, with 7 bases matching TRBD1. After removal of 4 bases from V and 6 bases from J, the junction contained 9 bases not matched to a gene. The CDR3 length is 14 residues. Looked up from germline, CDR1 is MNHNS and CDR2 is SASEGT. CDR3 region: CASSAPGGRSEQYF. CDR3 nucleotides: TGTGCCAGCAGTGCCCCAGGGGGTAGATCCGAGCAGTACTTC.

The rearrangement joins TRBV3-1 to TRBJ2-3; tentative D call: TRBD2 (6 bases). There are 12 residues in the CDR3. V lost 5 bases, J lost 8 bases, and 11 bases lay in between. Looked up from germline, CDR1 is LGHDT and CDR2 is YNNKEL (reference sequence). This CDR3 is CASSTREATQYF. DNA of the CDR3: TGTGCCAGCAGCACAAGGGAGGCTACGCAGTATTTT.

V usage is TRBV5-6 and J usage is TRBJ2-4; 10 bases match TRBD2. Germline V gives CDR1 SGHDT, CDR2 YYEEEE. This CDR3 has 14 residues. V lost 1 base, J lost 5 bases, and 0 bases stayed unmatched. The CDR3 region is CASSLTSGENIQYF. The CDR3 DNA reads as TGTGCCAGCAGCTTGACTAGCGGGGAAAACATTCAGTACTTC.

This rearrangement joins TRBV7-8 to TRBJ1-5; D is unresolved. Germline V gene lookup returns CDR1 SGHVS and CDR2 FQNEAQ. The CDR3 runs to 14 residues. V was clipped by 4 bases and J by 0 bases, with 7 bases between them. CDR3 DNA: TGTGCCAGCAGCTCAGCGTATAGCAATCAGCCCCAGCATTTT. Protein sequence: CASSSAYSNQPQHF.

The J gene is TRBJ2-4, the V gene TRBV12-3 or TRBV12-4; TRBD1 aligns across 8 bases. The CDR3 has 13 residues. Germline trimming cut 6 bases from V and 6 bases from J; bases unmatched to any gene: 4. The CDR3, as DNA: TGTGCCAGCAGGGACAGGGTGAGAAACATTCAGTACTTC. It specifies CASRDRVRNIQYF.

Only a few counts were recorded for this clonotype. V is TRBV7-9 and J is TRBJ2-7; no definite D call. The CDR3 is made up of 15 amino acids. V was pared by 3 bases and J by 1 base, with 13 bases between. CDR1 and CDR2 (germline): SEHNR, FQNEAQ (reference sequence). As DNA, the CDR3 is TGTGCCAGCAGCTTTGGATCAGGCAGATCCTACGAGCAGTACTTC. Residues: CASSFGSGRSYEQYF.

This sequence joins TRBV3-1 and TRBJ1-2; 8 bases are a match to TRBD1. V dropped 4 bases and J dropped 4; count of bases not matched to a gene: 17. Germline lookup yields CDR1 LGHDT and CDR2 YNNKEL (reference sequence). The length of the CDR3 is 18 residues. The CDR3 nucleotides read TGTGCCAGCAGCCCTGCGAGGGCAGGGGGCGCGAGGGGCTATGGCTACACCTTC. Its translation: CASSPARAGGARGYGYTF.

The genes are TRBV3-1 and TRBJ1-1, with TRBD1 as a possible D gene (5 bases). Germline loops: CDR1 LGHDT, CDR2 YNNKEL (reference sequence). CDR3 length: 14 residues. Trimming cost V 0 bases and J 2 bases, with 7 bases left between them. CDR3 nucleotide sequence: TGTGCCAGCAGCCAAGAGTGGGACAACACTGAAGCTTTCTTT. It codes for CASSQEWDNTEAFF.

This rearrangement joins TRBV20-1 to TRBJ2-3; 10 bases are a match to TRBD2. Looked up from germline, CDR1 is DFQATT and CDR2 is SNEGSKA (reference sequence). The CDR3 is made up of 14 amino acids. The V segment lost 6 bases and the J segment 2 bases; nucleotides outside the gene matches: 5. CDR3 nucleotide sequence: TGCAGTGCCGCCGGACTAGCGGCCACAGATACGCAGTATTTT. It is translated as CSAAGLAATDTQYF.

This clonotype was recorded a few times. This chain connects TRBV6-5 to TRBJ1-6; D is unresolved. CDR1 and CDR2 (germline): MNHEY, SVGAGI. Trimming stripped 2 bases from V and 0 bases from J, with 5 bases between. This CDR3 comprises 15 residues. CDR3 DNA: TGTGCCAGCAGTTACACGAGCTCCTATAATTCACCCCTCCACTTT. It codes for CASSYTSSYNSPLHF.

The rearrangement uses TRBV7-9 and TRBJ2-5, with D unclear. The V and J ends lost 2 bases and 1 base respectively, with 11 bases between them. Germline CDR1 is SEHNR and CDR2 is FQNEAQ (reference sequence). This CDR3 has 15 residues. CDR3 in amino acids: CASSLSSTVQETQYF. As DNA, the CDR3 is TGTGCCAGCAGCTTAAGTTCTACAGTCCAAGAGACCCAGTACTTC. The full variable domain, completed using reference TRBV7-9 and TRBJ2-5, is DTGVSQNPRHKITKRGQNVTFRCDPISEHNRLYWYRQTLGQGPEFLTYFQNEAQLEKSRLLSDRFSAERPKGSFSTLEIQRTEQGDSAMYLCASSLSSTVQETQYFGPGTRLLVL.

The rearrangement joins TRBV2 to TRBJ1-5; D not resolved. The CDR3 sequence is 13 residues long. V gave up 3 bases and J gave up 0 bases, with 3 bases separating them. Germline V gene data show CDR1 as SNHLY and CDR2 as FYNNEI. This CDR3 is CASSDRSNQPQHF. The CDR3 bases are TGTGCCAGCAGTGACCGTAGCAATCAGCCCCAGCATTTT. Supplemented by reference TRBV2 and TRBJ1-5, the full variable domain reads EPEVTQTPSHQVTQMGQEVILRCVPISNHLYFYWYRQILGQKVEFLVSFYNNEISEKSEIFDDQFSVERPDGSNFTLKIRSTKLEDSAMYFCASSDRSNQPQHFGDGTRLSIL.

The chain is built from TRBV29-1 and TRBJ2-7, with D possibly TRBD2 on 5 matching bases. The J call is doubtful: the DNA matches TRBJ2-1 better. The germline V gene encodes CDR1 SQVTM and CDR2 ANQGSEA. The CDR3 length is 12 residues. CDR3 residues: CSVLRARDEQFF. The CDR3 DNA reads TGCAGCGTTTTGCGGGCAAGGGATGAGCAGTTCTTC.

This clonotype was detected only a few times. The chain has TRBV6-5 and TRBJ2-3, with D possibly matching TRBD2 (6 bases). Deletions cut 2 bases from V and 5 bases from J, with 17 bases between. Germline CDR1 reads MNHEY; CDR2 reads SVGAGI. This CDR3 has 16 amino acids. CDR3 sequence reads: CASSYRIGDLGDTQYF. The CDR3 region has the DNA TGTGCCAGCAGTTACAGGATCGGGGACTTAGGAGATACGCAGTATTTT.

In nucleotides, the CDR3 is TGTGCCAGCAGTCTTAAGGAGGGTAGGAACTATGGCTACACCTTC. This translates into CASSLKEGRNYGYTF. The rearrangement links TRBV14 to TRBJ1-2; D is unclear. This CDR3 is 15 amino acids long. The V end was cut by 6 bases, the J end by 2 bases, with 16 bases between. Germline CDR1 reads SGHDN; CDR2 reads FVKESK.

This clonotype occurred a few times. This CDR3 reads CASKDRDRVYGYTF. As DNA, the CDR3 is TGTGCCAGCAAAGATAGAGACAGAGTCTATGGCTACACCTTC. The chain uses TRBV6-1 and TRBJ1-2; possible D gene TRBD1, 5 bases. CDR1 is MNHNS and CDR2 is SASEGT in the germline V gene. Deletions cut 7 bases from V and 4 bases from J, with 16 bases between. The CDR3 is 14 residues long.

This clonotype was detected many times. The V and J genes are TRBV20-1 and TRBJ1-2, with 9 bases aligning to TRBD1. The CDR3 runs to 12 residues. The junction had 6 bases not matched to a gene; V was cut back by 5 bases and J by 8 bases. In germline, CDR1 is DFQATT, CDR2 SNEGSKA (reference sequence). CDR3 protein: CSARDRVVGYTF. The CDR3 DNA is TGCAGTGCTCGGGACAGGGTTGTCGGCTACACCTTC.

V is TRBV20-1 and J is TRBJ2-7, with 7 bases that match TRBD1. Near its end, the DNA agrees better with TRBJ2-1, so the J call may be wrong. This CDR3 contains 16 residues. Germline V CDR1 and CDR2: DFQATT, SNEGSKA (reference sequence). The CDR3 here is CSARDADRALYNEQFF. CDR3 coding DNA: TGCAGTGCTAGAGATGCAGACAGGGCCCTCTACAATGAGCAGTTCTTC.

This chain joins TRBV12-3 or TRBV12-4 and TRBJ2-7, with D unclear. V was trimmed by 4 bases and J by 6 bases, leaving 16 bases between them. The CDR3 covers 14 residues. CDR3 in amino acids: CASSSAAPAAEQYF. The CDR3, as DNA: TGTGCCAGCAGTTCTGCGGCACCTGCGGCCGAGCAGTACTTC.